The entry below describes one T cell receptor (beta chain). The data derive from a study of blood T cell repertoires in COVID-19. As handled by the study authors: Amplifying reference gene primers gave estimates of nucleated cell counts. Data came from immunoSEQ multiplex PCR; TCRdb stores just in-frame clones and leaves some out. V, J and clone size were drawn from that table, and D and trimming were deduced from the DNA. The table shows fewer than 45,000 clones, with almost 85% occurring only once. The clonotype comes from a human donor in a cohort sampled during active COVID-19. Specimen: peripheral blood.

The DNA for the CDR3 is TGTGCCACCAGTGATCCGGGACTAGCGGGAGTCACCGGGGAGCTGTTTTTT. Its translation: CATSDPGLAGVTGELFF. The J gene is TRBJ2-2, the V gene TRBV24-1; TRBD2 matches at 14 bases. V was pared by 3 bases and J by 4 bases, with 3 bases of the junction left unmatched. Germline-derived CDR1 and CDR2 are KGHDR and SFDVKD. The CDR3 length is 17 residues.